The rows below give T cell receptor beta chains drawn from one sample of a study of naive and memory T cell subsets. TCRdb reprocessed the UMI-ligation and nested PCR reads with MiXCR, giving one entry per CDR3 protein. The data show 80,000 to 95,000 distinct CDR3 sequences, with 9% seen just once and less than 1.5% held by the top ten. Sequencing input: naive CD8+ T cells from blood. Source of these receptors: a human donor in good health. The CDR3 runs from the conserved cysteine through the conserved F or W. The D gene is left open where the match is weak. Clone sizes are given selectively: once, few, many, or a class where the clone is expanded.

>TRBJ2-1|-|-|TRBV7-2
CASSEGGGGSFYNEQFF
TGTGCCAGCAGCGAGGGGGGTGGCGGGAGCTTCTACAATGAGCAGTTCTTC
>TRBJ2-7|few|-|TRBV29-1
CSVDRGAGFYEQYF
TGCAGCGTTGACCGGGGGGCAGGCTTCTACGAGCAGTACTTC
>TRBJ2-1|many|-|TRBV12-5
CASGIAVSLLFF
TGTGCTAGTGGGATAGCGGTTTCGCTGCTCTTCTTC
>TRBJ1-1|once|-|TRBV2
CASSDVRGAEAFF
TGTGCCAGCAGTGACGTCCGGGGCGCTGAAGCTTTCTTT
>TRBJ1-2|few|-|TRBV27
CASSLTGPSFSGYTF
TGTGCCAGCAGTCTTACCGGGCCCAGCTTTTCTGGCTACACCTTC
>TRBJ2-1|many|-|TRBV12-3/TRBV12-4
CASSLLAGPHNEQFF
TGTGCCAGCAGTTTACTGGCAGGGCCCCACAATGAGCAGTTCTTC
>TRBJ1-1|few|TRBD1|TRBV10-3
CAISEKGTGEAFF
TGTGCCATCAGTGAGAAAGGGACAGGTGAAGCTTTCTTT
>TRBJ2-3|few|TRBD2|TRBV4-1
CASSQGEGGRGKYF
TGCGCCAGCAGCCAGGGGGAGGGAGGGCGAGGGAAGTATTTT
>TRBJ2-1|-|-|TRBV6-2/TRBV6-3
CASSYSGLTYNEQFF
TGTGCCAGCAGTTACTCAGGACTAACATACAATGAGCAGTTCTTC
>TRBJ2-7|many|-|TRBV21-1
CASSKAQGTYEQYF
TGTGCCAGCAGCAAAGCACAGGGAACCTACGAGCAGTACTTC
>TRBJ2-7|few|-|TRBV12-3/TRBV12-4
CASSAPGLMYEQYF
TGTGCCAGCAGTGCCCCCGGCCTGATGTACGAGCAGTACTTC
>TRBJ2-1|many|-|TRBV4-1
CASSQALDSYNEQFF
TGCGCCAGCAGCCAAGCCTTGGACTCCTACAATGAGCAGTTCTTC
>TRBJ2-7|few|-|TRBV11-1
CASSLYSYEQYF
TGTGCCAGCAGCCTATACAGCTACGAGCAGTACTTC
>TRBJ2-1|few|-|TRBV9
CASSVQGWDEQFF
TGTGCCAGCAGCGTGCAGGGTTGGGATGAGCAGTTCTTC
>TRBJ1-6|-|-|TRBV5-6
CASSYWGRNSPLHF
TGTGCCAGCAGCTATTGGGGGCGGAATTCACCCCTCCACTTT
>TRBJ2-1|-|-|TRBV19
CASSISHEQFF
TGTGCCAGTAGTATTAGTCATGAGCAGTTCTTC
>TRBJ2-1|-|-|TRBV6-5
CASSYSQGSYNEQFF
TGTGCCAGCAGTTACTCGCAGGGGTCCTACAATGAGCAGTTCTTC
>TRBJ2-1|few|-|TRBV6-2/TRBV6-3
CASSYGLTYNEQFF
TGTGCCAGCAGTTATGGGCTAACCTACAATGAGCAGTTCTTC
>TRBJ2-7|many|-|TRBV4-3
CASSQDYNRAYEQYF
TGCGCCAGCAGCCAAGATTACAACAGGGCCTACGAGCAGTACTTC
>TRBJ2-3|many|-|TRBV9
CASSVEGPMTDTQYF
TGTGCCAGCAGCGTAGAGGGCCCGATGACAGATACGCAGTATTTT
>TRBJ1-1|-|-|TRBV12-5
CASGSPKTAGNTEAFF
TGTGCTAGTGGTTCTCCAAAGACAGCTGGGAACACTGAAGCTTTCTTT
>TRBJ1-2|many|-|TRBV27
CASSWAEQGTDGYTF
TGTGCCAGCAGTTGGGCGGAACAGGGAACGGATGGCTACACCTTC
>TRBJ2-2|-|TRBD2|TRBV11-2
CASSGWGLDPLGELFF
TGTGCCAGCAGCGGGTGGGGACTAGATCCGTTAGGGGAGCTGTTTTTT
>TRBJ2-3|few|-|TRBV27
CASSSIAERTDTQYF
TGTGCCAGCAGTTCAATAGCGGAGCGCACAGATACGCAGTATTTT
>TRBJ2-7|few|-|TRBV5-1
CASSLAGQLYEQYF
TGCGCCAGCAGCTTAGCGGGACAACTCTACGAGCAGTACTTC
>TRBJ1-2|-|-|TRBV5-1
CASSQGTAYGYTF
TGCGCCAGCAGCCAAGGGACGGCCTATGGCTACACCTTC
>TRBJ2-3|many|TRBD2|TRBV20-1
CSARTLAGVSKDTQYF
TGCAGTGCAAGGACTCTAGCGGGAGTCTCGAAAGATACGCAGTATTTT
>TRBJ1-2|many|TRBD1|TRBV20-1
CSARGETGHNYGYTF
TGCAGTGCTAGGGGGGAGACAGGGCACAACTATGGCTACACCTTC
>TRBJ2-7|-|-|TRBV7-3
CASSLTHKGEQYF
TGTGCCAGCAGCTTAACGCACAAAGGCGAGCAGTACTTC
>TRBJ2-7|few|TRBD2|TRBV20-1
CSARGLLAGYSYEQYF
TGCAGTGCTAGAGGTCTACTAGCGGGGTACTCCTACGAGCAGTACTTC
>TRBJ1-1|-|TRBD1|TRBV2
CAKHPFIQGDTEAFF
TGTGCCAAGCACCCTTTTATACAGGGGGACACTGAAGCTTTCTTT
>TRBJ2-7|few|TRBD2|TRBV20-1
CSARDRSGEAPFYEQYF
TGCAGTGCTAGAGATCGTAGCGGGGAGGCGCCTTTCTACGAGCAGTACTTC
>TRBJ1-6|few|-|TRBV4-1
CASSQDRGANSPLHF
TGCGCCAGCAGCCAAGATCGAGGGGCTAATTCACCCCTCCACTTT
>TRBJ2-1|few|TRBD2|TRBV7-8
CASSLVVRENNEQFF
TGTGCCAGCAGCTTAGTCGTGCGGGAGAACAATGAGCAGTTCTTC
>TRBJ2-1|many|TRBD2|TRBV20-1
CSARLAGDFGEQFF
TGCAGTGCTAGACTAGCGGGAGATTTTGGTGAGCAGTTCTTC
>TRBJ1-4|-|-|TRBV27
CASKRGVDEKLFF
TGTGCCAGCAAACGGGGGGTCGATGAAAAACTGTTTTTT
>TRBJ2-2|many|-|TRBV9
CASSEVAGELFF
TGTGCCAGCAGCGAAGTCGCCGGGGAGCTGTTTTTT
>TRBJ1-2|-|-|TRBV29-1
CSVELRDYGYTF
TGCAGCGTTGAGTTAAGGGATTATGGCTACACCTTC
>TRBJ2-1|many|TRBD2|TRBV29-1
CSVEGTSGSYEQFF
TGCAGCGTTGAAGGGACTAGCGGGAGTTATGAGCAGTTCTTC
>TRBJ2-1|few|-|TRBV4-3
CASSQAGDRRDEQFF
TGCGCCAGCAGCCAAGCGGGAGACAGGAGAGATGAGCAGTTCTTC
>TRBJ1-3|many|-|TRBV7-9
CASSAYPTGGGTIYF
TGTGCCAGCAGCGCCTACCCCACGGGGGGCGGCACCATATATTTT
>TRBJ2-6|few|TRBD2|TRBV29-1
CSVEGLAGSSGANVLTF
TGCAGCGTTGAGGGCCTAGCGGGGAGCTCTGGGGCCAACGTCCTGACTTTC
>TRBJ2-7|-|-|TRBV14
CASSQDHSVEQYF
TGTGCCAGCAGCCAAGATCATAGCGTCGAGCAGTACTTC
>TRBJ1-2|few|-|TRBV4-3
CASSQAAGDNYGYTF
TGCGCCAGCAGCCAAGCGGCAGGGGATAACTATGGCTACACCTTC
>TRBJ2-2|-|-|TRBV6-5
CASSYGQGIGELFF
TGTGCCAGCAGTTACGGGCAGGGCATCGGGGAGCTGTTTTTT
>TRBJ2-7|many|TRBD2|TRBV7-8
CASSLASGSVYEQYF
TGTGCCAGCAGCTTAGCTAGCGGGAGTGTTTACGAGCAGTACTTC
>TRBJ2-3|few|-|TRBV28
CASSLEGRDTQYF
TGTGCCAGCAGTTTGGAGGGACGGGATACGCAGTATTTT
>TRBJ2-4|-|-|TRBV12-3/TRBV12-4
CASTPAGNIQYF
TGTGCCAGCACTCCTGCGGGGAACATTCAGTACTTC
>TRBJ1-1|few|TRBD1|TRBV29-1
CSELPGGVEAFF
TGCAGCGAACTACCAGGGGGTGTCGAAGCTTTCTTT
>TRBJ2-3|-|-|TRBV6-2/TRBV6-3
CASSSTGLKPDTQYF
TGTGCCAGCAGTTCGACCGGACTAAAACCAGATACGCAGTATTTT
>TRBJ2-7|many|-|TRBV6-2/TRBV6-3
CASSEVVRGEQYF
TGTGCCAGCAGCGAGGTAGTCCGGGGCGAGCAGTACTTC
>TRBJ2-3|few|-|TRBV4-3
CASSQEIRGDTQYF
TGCGCCAGCAGCCAAGAAATACGAGGAGATACGCAGTATTTT
>TRBJ1-2|-|TRBD1|TRBV7-9
CASSPGTDYGYTF
TGTGCCAGCAGTCCCGGGACAGACTATGGCTACACCTTC
>TRBJ2-1|few|-|TRBV10-3
CAISANPDYNEQFF
TGTGCCATCAGTGCTAACCCGGACTACAATGAGCAGTTCTTC
>TRBJ2-2|few|-|TRBV10-3
CAISGSAPNTGELFF
TGTGCCATCAGTGGAAGCGCCCCGAACACCGGGGAGCTGTTTTTT
>TRBJ1-5|-|-|TRBV4-1
CASSQDGTLLSNQPQHF
TGCGCCAGCAGCCAAGATGGGACTCTCCTTAGCAATCAGCCCCAGCATTTT
>TRBJ2-1|many|TRBD2|TRBV23-1
CASTTLAGTYNEQFF
TGCGCCAGCACTACCTTAGCGGGGACCTACAATGAGCAGTTCTTC